These 8 T cell receptor beta chains were all obtained from the same sample, sequenced in a study of blood T cell repertoires in COVID-19. Data came from immunoSEQ multiplex PCR; TCRdb stores just in-frame clones and leaves some out. In the table there are around 370,000 clones, about 93% of which are singletons. Sequenced input: peripheral blood. The receptors were gathered from a woman in her late teens or twenties who had recovered from COVID-19.

The rearrangement links TRBV11-2 to TRBJ1-2; 7 nucleotides match TRBD1. V gave up 4 bases and J gave up 5 bases; unmatched junction bases: 22. Germline CDR1 and CDR2: SGHAT and FQNNGV. The CDR3 runs 19 residues. In DNA, the CDR3 is TGTGCCAGCAGCTCCCCCCGGGTGGACAGGAGGGCTGGAGGGTATGGCTACACCTTC. Its protein product is CASSSPRVDRRAGGYGYTF.

The chain links TRBV15 to TRBJ2-2; 11 bases map to TRBD2. This CDR3 contains 20 residues. In germline, CDR1 is LNHNV, CDR2 YYDKDF (reference sequence). V lost 0 bases, J lost 0 bases, and 9 bases stayed unmatched. In DNA, the CDR3 is TGTGCCACCAGCAGAGATACGGTAGCGGGAGGGCCAGCGAACACCGGGGAGCTGTTTTTT. It specifies CATSRDTVAGGPANTGELFF.

V gene TRBV6-5 combines with J gene TRBJ1-5, with a tentative D call TRBD1 (5 bases). This CDR3 is built from 13 residues. CDR1 is MNHEY, CDR2 SVGAGI, per germline. The V end lost 8 bases, the J end lost 3 bases, and 11 bases lay between the germline ends. CDR3 in DNA: TGTGCCAGCCGACAGTCCAACAATCAGCCCCAGCATTTT. Amino acid sequence: CASRQSNNQPQHF.

The chain couples TRBV9 to TRBJ1-4; no definite D call. This CDR3 comprises 15 residues. Germline-derived CDR1 and CDR2 are SGDLS and YYNGEE. V was shortened by 4 bases and J by 0 bases, with 10 bases between the two germline ends. As DNA, the CDR3 is TGTGCCAGCAGCCTTCGGAGCGCAACTAATGAAAAACTGTTTTTT. Encoded protein: CASSLRSATNEKLFF.

V gene TRBV6-2 or TRBV6-3 combines with J gene TRBJ2-5; 10 positions agree with TRBD2. The CDR3 has 16 amino acids. From germline, CDR1 is MNHEY and CDR2 SVGEGT. With V trimmed by 3 bases and J by 3 bases, 7 bases remained unmatched. CDR3 loop: CASSYSSGSGEETQYF. DNA for the CDR3: TGTGCCAGCAGTTATTCTAGCGGGAGCGGGGAAGAGACCCAGTACTTC.

The CDR3 loop reads CASGHMDTEAFF. The CDR3 bases are TGTGCCAGCGGCCATATGGACACTGAAGCTTTCTTT. The chain joins TRBV7-9 to TRBJ1-1; no clear D. V lost 8 bases and J 3 bases, leaving 10 bases between the germline ends. In germline, CDR1 is SEHNR, CDR2 FQNEAQ (reference sequence). The CDR3 spans 12 residues.

This chain uses TRBV18 with TRBJ2-7, with D perhaps TRBD2 (5 bases). The CDR3 loop spans 14 amino acids. Per germline, CDR1 KGHSH and CDR2 LQKENI. V lost 3 bases and J lost 6, with 15 bases in between. The CDR3 DNA reads as TGTGCCAGCTCACCGTATCCCCGGGGAGTCGAGCAGTACGTC. Its protein is CASSPYPRGVEQYV.

This clone was detected a few times. The CDR3 here is CATSDAAGLGNEQFF. The CDR3 DNA reads TGTGCCACCAGTGATGCTGCGGGCCTGGGTAATGAGCAGTTCTTC. J is TRBJ2-1 and V is TRBV24-1; maybe TRBD2 (5 bases). The CDR3 spans 15 residues. Germline loops: CDR1 KGHDR, CDR2 SFDVKD. V was shortened by 3 bases and J by 7 bases, with 15 bases between the two germline ends.